A few counts support the clone carrying this T cell receptor beta chain. Germline CDR1 reads SGDLS; CDR2 reads YYNGEE. The ends lost 3 bases at V and 4 bases at J; junction bases unmatched: 1. CDR3 length equals 14 residues. Assay used: immunoSEQ multiplex PCR; TCRdb lists only in-frame clones, some missing. The table lists some 370,000 clones, 75% to 90% of them singletons. This sample was taken from a study of blood T cell repertoires in COVID-19. The sample consisted of PBMCs or T cells enriched from blood (not recorded which). The clonotype comes from a woman between 45 and 65 years old who had recovered from COVID-19. The chain has TRBV9 and TRBJ1-3, with TRBD1 identical over 10 bases. The CDR3 loop is CASSGQGAGNTIYF. In DNA form, the CDR3 reads TGTGCCAGCAGCGGACAGGGGGCGGGAAACACCATATATTTT.